Listed here are 18 T cell receptor beta chains from one sample, sequenced in a study of regulatory T cells in long-lasting Graves disease. Time point in this sample: newly diagnosed GD, antithyroid drugs for less than 3 months. Following extraction of RNA from PBMCs, that RNA was used to make the TCR library. The authors built TCR beta libraries using iRepertoire HTBI primers and Arm-PCR of CDR3 regions. TCRdb re-called the multiplex PCR reads through MiXCR, storing one row per CDR3 protein. The sample shows hundreds of thousands of distinct CDR3 sequences, 15% of them seen only once. This sample also appeared in a second study, on T cells in Graves' hyperthyroidism and ophthalmopathy.

The starting material was peripheral blood mononuclear cells (PBMCs), obtained at new diagnosis, from a patient treated with antithyroid drugs. Receptors originate from a woman in her 40s with Graves disease.

In the case of this clonotype: The limits of the CDR3 on the DNA are not certain, so only TCRdb's listed CDR3 is given. The chain combines TRBV28 with TRBJ2-3; TRBD1 is taken as the D call from the table, unchecked against the DNA. The germline V gene encodes CDR1 MDHEN and CDR2 SYDVKM. Termini included, the CDR3 measures 15 amino acids. CDR3 sequence reads: CASSFRARGPDTQYF.

This clonotype was counted ten times or more. The rearrangement uses TRBV27 and TRBJ2-1; 10 bases line up with TRBD1. Unmatched junction bases numbered 19, after V lost 2 bases and J lost 9 bases. The germline gives CDR1 MNHEY, CDR2 SMNVEV (reference sequence). This CDR3 has 19 residues. CDR3: CASSLGPPGQGPSLSEQFF. The CDR3 nucleotides are TGTGCCAGCAGTTTAGGGCCACCGGGACAGGGGCCAAGTCTCAGTGAGCAGTTCTTC.

The J gene is TRBJ2-1, the V gene TRBV20-1; 13 bases fit TRBD2. V dropped 2 bases and J dropped 1; count of bases not matched to a gene: 5. This CDR3 is built from 17 residues. CDR1 and CDR2 (germline): DFQATT, SNEGSKA (reference sequence). DNA for the CDR3: TGCAGTGCTAGAATACTAGCGGGAGGGCCTTCCTACAATGAGCAGTTCTTC. Its protein product is CSARILAGGPSYNEQFF.

This clonotype was found many times. This rearrangement joins TRBV12-5 to TRBJ2-3; 7 nucleotides agree with TRBD2. Germline trimming cut 6 bases from V and 1 base from J; bases unmatched to any gene: 4. This CDR3 has 14 amino acids. In germline, CDR1 is LGHNT, CDR2 FRNRAP. The DNA for the CDR3 is TGTGCTAGTGGGGCTAGCGGCCGCACAGATACGCAGTATTTT. Its translation is CASGASGRTDTQYF.

The chain recombines TRBV4-1 with TRBJ2-3; TRBD2 aligns across 10 bases. V lost 2 bases, J lost 1 base, and 9 bases stayed unmatched. CDR1 is MGHRA and CDR2 is YSYEKL in the germline V gene. This CDR3 contains 18 residues. CDR3 in amino acids: CASSQITLGTSGTDTQYF. The CDR3 DNA is TGCGCCAGCAGCCAAATAACCCTGGGGACTAGCGGCACAGATACGCAGTATTTT.

The genes are TRBV19 and TRBJ2-7; D gene ambiguous. V dropped 3 bases and J dropped 3 bases, with 12 bases sitting between them. Germline V gene sequence: CDR1 LNHDA, CDR2 SQIVND (reference sequence). The CDR3 runs 14 residues. In nucleotides, the CDR3 is TGTGCCAGTAGTATGGATCCAGGTGGCTACGAGCAGTACTTC. This encodes CASSMDPGGYEQYF.

This clonotype was picked up a small number of times. The chain recombines TRBV19 with TRBJ2-5, with 13 positions matching TRBD2. CDR3 length equals 15 residues. Germline values: CDR1 LNHDA, CDR2 SQIVND (reference sequence). V shed 4 bases and J 4 bases; nucleotides not matched to a gene: 3. CDR3 coding DNA: TGTGCCAGTAGTAAACTAGCGGGAGGGGCAGAGACCCAGTACTTC. Translated: CASSKLAGGAETQYF.

This clonotype has a count of ten or more. The chain has TRBV6-4 and TRBJ1-5, with TRBD1 identical over 10 bases. V lost 5 bases, J lost 2 bases, and 12 bases stayed unmatched. The CDR3 consists of 18 residues. Germline lookup yields CDR1 MRHNA and CDR2 SNTAGT. The CDR3 region is CASSPRWGQGIGNQPQHF. CDR3 nucleotide sequence: TGTGCCAGCAGTCCACGGTGGGGACAGGGGATAGGCAATCAGCCCCAGCATTTT.

J is TRBJ1-2 and V is TRBV20-1, with D possibly being TRBD1 (6 bases). CDR1 DFQATT and CDR2 SNEGSKA come from the germline V gene (reference sequence). The CDR3 consists of 12 residues. The V and J ends lost 3 bases and 4 bases respectively, with 9 bases between them. The CDR3 sequence: CSARDRSYGYTF. CDR3 nucleotides: TGCAGTGCTAGGGACAGAAGCTATGGCTACACCTTC.

In its sample, this clonotype was seen many times. The chain combines TRBV7-3 with TRBJ2-5; D possibly corresponds to TRBD2 (7 bases). Trimming took 5 bases from V and 4 from J, leaving 11 bases between them. This CDR3 comprises 13 residues. The germline V gene has CDR1 SGHTA and CDR2 FQGTGA. The CDR3: CASSGLGGETQYF. The CDR3 DNA reads as TGTGCCAGCAGCGGACTAGGGGGAGAGACCCAGTACTTC.

As regards this clonotype: The missing conserved phenylalanine or tryptophan at the end of this CDR3 makes a read error likely. The chain uses TRBV19 and TRBJ2-6; 9 bases are a match to TRBD1. CDR1 and CDR2 from the germline V gene are LNHDA and SQIVND (reference sequence). The CDR3 spans 17 residues. V shed 6 bases and J 1 base; nucleotides not matched to a gene: 7. CDR3 sequence: CASSIRQGVSGANVLTS. CDR3 DNA sequence: TGTGCCAGTAGCATAAGACAGGGGGTATCTGGGGCCAACGTCCTGACTTCC.

V usage is TRBV5-1 and J usage is TRBJ1-6; perhaps TRBD1 as D (5 bases). In germline, CDR1 is SGHRS, CDR2 YFSETQ. This CDR3 has 15 residues. Trimming took 5 bases from V and 2 from J, leaving 11 bases between them. DNA for the CDR3: TGCGCCAGCAGACCAACGACAGCCTATAATTCACCCCTCCACTTT. As protein: CASRPTTAYNSPLHF.

The V call is TRBV6-1, the J call TRBJ2-3; 8 positions match TRBD2. Germline CDR1 reads MNHNS; CDR2 reads SASEGT. The CDR3 runs to 15 residues. With V trimmed by 6 bases and J by 0 bases, 5 bases remained unmatched. The CDR3 DNA is TGTGCCAGCAGGCCACTAGCGGATAGCACAGATACGCAGTATTTT. As protein: CASRPLADSTDTQYF.

This clonotype has a count of ten or more. The chain's CDR3 is CASSFTGGEQYF. The CDR3 bases are TGTGCCAGCAGCTTTACGGGAGGCGAGCAGTACTTC. This chain uses TRBV13 with TRBJ2-7; TRBD2 matches at 7 bases. This CDR3 comprises 12 residues. With 3 bases clipped from V and 6 bases from J, the junction kept 2 bases outside the gene matches. Germline CDR1 and CDR2: PRHDT and FYEKMQ (reference sequence).

The rearrangement joins TRBV2 to TRBJ2-5; D is possibly TRBD1 or TRBD2 (5 bases each). The V gene lost 6 bases and the J gene lost 6 bases, with 14 bases spanning the gap. The CDR3 is 13 residues long. Per the germline V gene, CDR1 is SNHLY and CDR2 is FYNNEI. The DNA of the CDR3 is TGTGCCAGCAGCCCGGGATGGGGACAGACCCAGTACTTC. Residues: CASSPGWGQTQYF.

The sample holds many counts of this clonotype. This chain joins TRBV11-1 and TRBJ2-3; D not certain. Per the germline V gene, CDR1 is SGHAT and CDR2 is FQDESV (reference sequence). The CDR3 extends over 15 amino acids. V dropped 6 bases and J dropped 0 bases, with 13 bases sitting between them. CDR3 in amino acids: CASRPQIQSTDTQYF. CDR3 coding DNA: TGTGCCAGCAGACCCCAGATTCAAAGCACAGATACGCAGTATTTT.

This clonotype was seen a handful of times. The chain employs TRBV11-2 and TRBJ1-1, with D possibly being TRBD1 (6 bases). Trimming took 5 bases from V and 1 from J, leaving 17 bases between them. Germline values: CDR1 SGHAT, CDR2 FQNNGV. The CDR3 has 16 residues. The CDR3 DNA is TGTGCCAGCAGCCAGATATGGGCAGGGGAGAACACTGAAGCTTTCTTT. This translates into CASSQIWAGENTEAFF.

This clonotype has a count of ten or more. The V gene is TRBV19, the J gene TRBJ2-5; 8 bases match TRBD1. The ends lost 3 bases at V and 4 bases at J; junction bases unmatched: 7. Germline values: CDR1 LNHDA, CDR2 SQIVND (reference sequence). The CDR3 extends over 15 amino acids. The CDR3 DNA is TGTGCCAGTAGTATCTTTGGGACAGGCCGAGAGACCCAGTACTTC. This translates into CASSIFGTGRETQYF.